This T cell receptor beta chain was sequenced for a study of T cell repertoires in cytomegalovirus infection. Findings and caveats of the study: CMV-specific HLA-C-restricted TCR beta clonotypes dominated the ex vivo response.

This clonotype was recorded at least ten times. Its antigen is as yet unknown. This CDR3 has 11 residues. V gave up 5 bases and J gave up 7 bases, with 6 bases separating them. Germline V gene sequence: CDR1 LGHNT, CDR2 FRNRAP. TCRdb recomputed calls from the reads with MiXCR, one row per CDR3 protein. The table records 290,000 or so distinct CDR3 sequences, 8% to 10% of them present only once. The chain joins TRBV12-5 to TRBJ2-1; D ambiguous. The clonotype comes from a human donor in good health (CMV status not recorded). Some clones in this sample may be carry-over from other donors' samples. The sequencing input was PBMCs. CDR3 sequence reads: CASGLTNEQFF. CDR3 sequence (DNA): TGTGCTAGTGGTCTGACAAATGAGCAGTTCTTC.